This TCR beta chain was recovered during a study of Ad26.COV2.S vaccination and SARS-CoV-2 variants. On the study more broadly: Donor joined the COV1001 Ad26.COV2.S trial arm. Recipients of Ad26.COV2.S got it intramuscularly, once or twice 56 days apart. Study-level findings and limits: People given the vaccine had a wider spike-specific TCR breadth than placebo recipients did.

Comments on this clone: What it binds is not known. Other DNA sequences from this sample encode an identical CDR3 as well.

The CDR3 length is 14 residues. V lost 3 bases to trimming and J lost 1 base, with 9 bases between them. Germline V lookup: CDR1 LNHDA, CDR2 SQIVND (reference sequence). Described treatment: roughly 20 received Ad26.COV2.S at low or high dose, single or two shots; about 5 received placebo; per-sample allocation not given. Specimen acquisition occurred on day 63 following the initial vaccine or placebo injection. Ad26 vector vaccine expressed Wuhan-strain SARS-CoV-2 spike. Assay: immunoSEQ multiplex PCR; the TCRdb copy retains only in-frame clones and omits some. The profile shows 350,000 to 450,000 clones, 89% of them singletons.

This receptor was identified in a person aged 18-65 years who received the Ad26.COV2.S COVID-19 vaccine or a placebo. The sample in question was peripheral blood, obtained in a trial of Ad26.COV2.S vaccine versus placebo. V is TRBV19 and J is TRBJ1-1, with D possibly TRBD1 on 5 matching bases. The CDR3 DNA is TGTGCCAGTAGTATCGTCGGGGGGAACACTGAAGCTTTCTTT. It codes for CASSIVGGNTEAFF.